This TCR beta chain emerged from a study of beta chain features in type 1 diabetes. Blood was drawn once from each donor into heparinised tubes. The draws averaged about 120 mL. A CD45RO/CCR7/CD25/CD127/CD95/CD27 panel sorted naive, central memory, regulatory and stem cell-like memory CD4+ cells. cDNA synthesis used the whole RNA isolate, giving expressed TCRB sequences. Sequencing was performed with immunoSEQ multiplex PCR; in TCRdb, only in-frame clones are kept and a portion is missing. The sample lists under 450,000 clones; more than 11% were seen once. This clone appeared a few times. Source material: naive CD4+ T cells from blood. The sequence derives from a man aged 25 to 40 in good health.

In DNA, the CDR3 is TGTGCCAGCAGCTCGACGACTAGCGGGGGCTACTACGAGCAGTACTTC. Translated: CASSSTTSGGYYEQYF. The chain uses TRBV7-9 and TRBJ2-7; 12 positions agree with TRBD2. V shed 4 bases, J shed 3 bases, and the junction held 7 bases outside the gene matches. Per the germline V gene, CDR1 is SEHNR and CDR2 is FQNEAQ (reference sequence). The CDR3 runs 16 residues.